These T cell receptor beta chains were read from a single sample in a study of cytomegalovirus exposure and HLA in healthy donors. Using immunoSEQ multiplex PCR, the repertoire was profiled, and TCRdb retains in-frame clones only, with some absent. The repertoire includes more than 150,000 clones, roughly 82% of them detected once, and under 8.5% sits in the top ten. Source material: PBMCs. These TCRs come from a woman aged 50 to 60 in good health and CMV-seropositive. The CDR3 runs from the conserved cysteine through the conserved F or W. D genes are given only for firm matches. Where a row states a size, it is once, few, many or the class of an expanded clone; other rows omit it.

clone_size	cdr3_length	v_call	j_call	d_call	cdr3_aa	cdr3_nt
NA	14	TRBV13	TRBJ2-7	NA	CASSFDRSGDEQYF	TGTGCCAGCAGCTTCGACAGGAGTGGAGACGAGCAGTACTTC
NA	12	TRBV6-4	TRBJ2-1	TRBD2	CASSDSGAEQFF	TGTGCCAGCAGTGACAGCGGGGCCGAGCAGTTCTTC
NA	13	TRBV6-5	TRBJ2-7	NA	CASYGLNGDEQYF	TGTGCCAGCTACGGACTGAACGGAGACGAGCAGTACTTC
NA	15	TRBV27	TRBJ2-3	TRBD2	CASCHHGGASDTQYF	TGTGCCAGCTGTCATCACGGGGGGGCCAGTGATACGCAGTATTTT
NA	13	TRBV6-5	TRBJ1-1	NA	CASSLTGITEAFF	TGTGCCAGCAGTTTAACAGGGATCACTGAAGCTTTCTTT
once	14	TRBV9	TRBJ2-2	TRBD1	CASNKGAGTGELFF	TGTGCCAGCAATAAGGGGGCAGGCACCGGGGAGCTGTTTTTT
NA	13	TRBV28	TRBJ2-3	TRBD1	CASWDRVADTQYF	TGTGCCAGCTGGGACAGGGTAGCAGATACGCAGTATTTT
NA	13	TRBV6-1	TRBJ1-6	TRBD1	CASTDRRNSPLHF	TGTGCCAGCACGGACAGGAGGAATTCACCCCTCCACTTT
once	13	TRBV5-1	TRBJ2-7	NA	CASSLGAGGEQYF	TGCGCCAGCAGCTTGGGGGCAGGGGGGGAGCAGTACTTC
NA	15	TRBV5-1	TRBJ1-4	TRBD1	CASSARTGGEEKLFF	TGCGCCAGCAGCGCCAGGACAGGGGGCGAGGAAAAACTGTTTTTT
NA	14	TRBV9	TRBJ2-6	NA	CASSVSSGANVLTF	TGTGCCAGCAGCGTCAGCTCTGGGGCCAACGTCCTGACTTTC
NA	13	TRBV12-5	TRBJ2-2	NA	CASGRDYTGELFF	TGTGCTAGTGGGCGGGACTACACCGGGGAGCTGTTTTTT
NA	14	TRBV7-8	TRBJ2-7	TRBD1	CASSPGTGFYEQYF	TGTGCCAGCAGTCCCGGGACAGGCTTCTACGAGCAGTACTTC
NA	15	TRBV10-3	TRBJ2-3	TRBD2	CAIAGTSGGGDTQYF	TGTGCCATCGCCGGGACTAGCGGGGGGGGAGATACGCAGTATTTT
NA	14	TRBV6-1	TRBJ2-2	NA	CATTQRQVPGELFF	TGTGCCACTACTCAAAGACAGGTTCCCGGGGAGCTGTTTTTT
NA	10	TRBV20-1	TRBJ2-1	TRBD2	CSARMGGEFF	TGCAGTGCTCGTATGGGGGGGGAGTTCTTC
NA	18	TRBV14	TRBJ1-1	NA	CASSHTGTRFPGDTEAFF	TGTGCCAGCAGCCATACCGGGACACGGTTTCCAGGGGACACTGAAGCTTTCTTT
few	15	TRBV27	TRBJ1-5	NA	CASSLWGGSNQPQHF	TGTGCCAGCAGTTTATGGGGCGGTAGCAATCAGCCCCAGCATTTT
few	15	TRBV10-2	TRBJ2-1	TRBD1	CASRDSGTGLNEQFF	TGCGCCAGCAGGGACTCCGGGACAGGGCTCAATGAGCAGTTCTTC
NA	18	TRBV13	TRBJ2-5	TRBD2	CASSFRLAGVRGQETQYF	TGTGCCAGCAGCTTTCGACTAGCGGGGGTTAGGGGACAAGAGACCCAGTACTTC
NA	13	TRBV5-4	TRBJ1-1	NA	CASSLVRNTEAFF	TGTGCCAGCAGCTTGGTGAGGAACACTGAAGCTTTCTTT
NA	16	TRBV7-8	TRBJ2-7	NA	CASSLKKSYFSYEQYF	TGTGCCAGCAGCCTTAAGAAGTCATACTTCTCCTACGAGCAGTACTTC
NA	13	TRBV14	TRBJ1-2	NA	CASSSVHSYGYTF	TGTGCCAGCAGCAGCGTACATAGCTATGGCTACACCTTC
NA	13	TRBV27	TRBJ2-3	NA	CASGRDPTDTQYF	TGTGCCAGCGGGCGGGACCCCACAGATACGCAGTATTTT
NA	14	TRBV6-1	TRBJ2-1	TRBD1	CASSRDRTLNEQFF	TGTGCCAGCAGTCGGGACAGGACCCTCAATGAGCAGTTCTTC
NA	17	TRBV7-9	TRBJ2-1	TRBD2	CASSTPGGRGGRDEQFF	TGTGCCAGCAGCACACCAGGGGGGCGGGGGGGTAGGGATGAGCAGTTCTTC
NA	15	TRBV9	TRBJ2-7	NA	CASSVDRDGTYEQYF	TGTGCCAGCAGCGTAGACAGGGATGGGACCTACGAGCAGTACTTC
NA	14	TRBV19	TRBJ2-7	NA	CASSKPDRPYEQYF	TGTGCCAGTAGTAAACCCGACAGGCCCTACGAGCAGTACTTC
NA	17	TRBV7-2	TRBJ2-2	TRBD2	CASSAGLAGGPGGELFF	TGTGCCAGCAGCGCTGGACTAGCGGGGGGGCCGGGCGGGGAGCTGTTTTTT
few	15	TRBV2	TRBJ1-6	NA	CASGDRSSYNSPLHF	TGTGCCAGCGGAGACAGAAGCTCCTATAATTCACCCCTCCACTTT
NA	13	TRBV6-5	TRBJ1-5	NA	CASRSGGRGAQHF	TGTGCCAGCAGATCCGGCGGCCGGGGGGCCCAGCATTTT
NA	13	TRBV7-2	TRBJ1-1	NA	CASSLNRNTEAFF	TGTGCCAGCAGCTTAAACAGGAACACTGAAGCTTTCTTT
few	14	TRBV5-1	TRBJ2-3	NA	CASSLQDSLDTQYF	TGCGCCAGCAGCCTCCAGGACAGTTTAGATACGCAGTATTTT
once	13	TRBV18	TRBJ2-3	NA	CASSPGATDTQYF	TGTGCCAGCTCACCAGGGGCCACAGATACGCAGTATTTT
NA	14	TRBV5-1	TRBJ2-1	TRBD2	CATRERGGSGEQFF	TGCGCCACCAGAGAGCGGGGGGGATCAGGGGAGCAGTTCTTC
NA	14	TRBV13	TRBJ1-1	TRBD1	CASSRGQGLTEAFF	TGTGCCAGCAGCCGGGGACAGGGTTTGACTGAAGCTTTCTTT
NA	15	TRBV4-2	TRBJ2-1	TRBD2	CASSLLSGGLNEQFF	TGTGCCAGCAGCCTCTTAAGCGGGGGGTTAAATGAGCAGTTCTTC
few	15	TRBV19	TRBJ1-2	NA	CASRNAGTFNYGYTF	TGTGCCAGTAGAAACGCCGGGACTTTTAACTATGGCTACACCTTC
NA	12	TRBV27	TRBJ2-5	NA	CASSRGQEGQYF	TGTGCCAGCAGTCGTGGACAGGAGGGGCAGTACTTC
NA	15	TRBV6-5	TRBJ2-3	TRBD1	CASSYVRGRTDTQYF	TGTGCCAGCAGTTATGTCAGGGGGCGGACAGATACGCAGTATTTT
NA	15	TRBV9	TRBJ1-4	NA	CASSAAVATNEKLFF	TGTGCCAGCAGCGCCGCGGTGGCAACTAATGAAAAACTGTTTTTT
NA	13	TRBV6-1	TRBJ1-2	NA	CASSPGRAGGYTF	TGTGCCAGCAGCCCGGGAAGGGCAGGTGGCTACACCTTC
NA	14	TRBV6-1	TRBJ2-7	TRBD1	CASRARQGAYEQYF	TGTGCCAGCAGGGCAAGACAGGGGGCCTACGAGCAGTACTTC
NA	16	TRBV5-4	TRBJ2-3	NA	CASSYYTRGRKDTQYF	TGTGCCAGCAGCTATTACACGCGAGGGCGAAAGGATACGCAGTATTTT
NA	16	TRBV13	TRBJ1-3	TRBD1	CASSRPRTGQFGTIYF	TGTGCCAGCAGCCGACCCCGGACAGGGCAGTTTGGCACCATATATTTT
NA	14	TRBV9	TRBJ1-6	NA	CASSPTGRHSPLHF	TGTGCCAGCAGCCCTACGGGTAGGCATTCACCCCTCCACTTT
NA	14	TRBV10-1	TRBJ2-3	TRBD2	CASNSGGAGDTQYF	TGCGCCAGCAATAGCGGGGGGGCCGGAGATACGCAGTATTTT
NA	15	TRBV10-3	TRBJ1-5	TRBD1	CAISVDRGLGQPQHF	TGTGCCATCAGTGTCGATAGGGGGCTTGGTCAGCCCCAGCATTTT
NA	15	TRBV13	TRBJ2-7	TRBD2	CASSLGSGGFYEQYF	TGTGCCAGCAGCTTAGGTAGCGGGGGTTTCTACGAGCAGTACTTC
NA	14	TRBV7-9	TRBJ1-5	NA	CASSLATQNQPQHF	TGTGCCAGCAGCCTCGCTACCCAAAATCAGCCCCAGCATTTT
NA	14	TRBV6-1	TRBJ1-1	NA	CASNPQGANTEAFF	TGTGCCAGCAACCCACAGGGAGCGAACACTGAAGCTTTCTTT
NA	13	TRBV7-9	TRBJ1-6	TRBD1	CASRDSHNSPLHF	TGTGCCAGCCGGGACAGTCATAATTCACCCCTCCACTTT
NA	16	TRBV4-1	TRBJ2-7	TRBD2	CASSQASGGLSYEQYF	TGCGCCAGCAGCCAAGCAAGCGGGGGGCTATCCTACGAGCAGTACTTC
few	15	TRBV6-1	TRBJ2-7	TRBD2	CASSDETSGDYEQYF	TGTGCCAGCAGTGACGAGACTAGCGGGGATTACGAGCAGTACTTC
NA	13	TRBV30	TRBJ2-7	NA	CAWSKFGQYEQYF	TGTGCCTGGAGTAAGTTTGGGCAGTACGAGCAGTACTTC
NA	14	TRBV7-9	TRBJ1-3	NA	CASSLDNSGNTIYF	TGTGCCAGCAGCTTAGACAATTCTGGAAACACCATATATTTT
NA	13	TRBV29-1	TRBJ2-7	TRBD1	CSVSGTGQFEQYF	TGCAGCGTTTCCGGGACAGGACAGTTCGAGCAGTACTTC
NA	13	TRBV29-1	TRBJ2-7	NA	CSVRTVYNYEQYF	TGCAGCGTCCGGACAGTTTATAACTACGAGCAGTACTTC
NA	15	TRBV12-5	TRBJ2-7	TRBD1	CASGFWDRGPYEQYF	TGTGCTAGTGGTTTTTGGGACAGGGGACCCTACGAGCAGTACTTC
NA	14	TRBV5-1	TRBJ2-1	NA	CASSLEPGYNEQFF	TGCGCCAGCAGCTTGGAACCGGGTTACAATGAGCAGTTCTTC